This T cell receptor beta chain originates from a study of OX40 agonist ivuxolimab in advanced cancers. Any history of autoimmune disease or systemic immunosuppression disqualified patients. The protocol was immunoSEQ multiplex PCR, while the TCRdb copy is restricted to in-frame clones and leaves out a portion. The sample comprises around 67,000 clones, roughly 87% of which are singletons, and about 1.3% rests with the top ten. V lost 2 bases, J lost 5 bases, and 7 bases lay in between. The CDR3 covers 14 residues. Germline values: CDR1 SGHTA, CDR2 FQGTGA. The sequences come from CD4+ or CD8+ T cells sorted from blood, collected in a trial of the OX40 agonist ivuxolimab. The chain combines TRBV7-3 with TRBJ1-6; D call uncertain. The clonotype was recovered from an adult with an advanced solid tumor such as melanoma, head and neck, liver or kidney cancer. CDR3 in amino acids: CASSLEGNNSPLHF. For the CDR3, the DNA is TGTGCCAGCAGCTTAGAAGGGAATAATTCACCCCTCCACTTT.